The 22 T cell receptor beta chains in this list originate from one sample, sequenced in a study of blood T cell repertoires in COVID-19. The data were produced by immunoSEQ multiplex PCR, yet TCRdb's version contains in-frame clones alone and is incomplete. The top ten hold 9% to 15% of the sample, which has about 240,000 clones, more than 75% seen once. Sequencing was performed on peripheral blood. These receptors came from a man older than 75 with acute or convalescent COVID-19.

The CDR3 loop reads CASSRGEYGSTEAFF. The CDR3 DNA is TGTGCCAGCTCTCGGGGGGAGTACGGGTCCACTGAAGCTTTCTTT. The rearrangement uses TRBV18 and TRBJ1-1, with D possibly being TRBD1 (5 bases). This CDR3 contains 15 residues. The V end was cut by 6 bases, the J end by 4 bases, with 18 bases between. Germline values: CDR1 KGHSH, CDR2 LQKENI. Variable domain in full (rest from reference TRBV18 and TRBJ1-1): NAGVMQNPRHLVRRRGQEARLRCSPMKGHSHVYWYRQLPEEGLKFMVYLQKENIIDESGMPKERFSAEFPKEGPSILRIQQVVRGDSAAYFCASSRGEYGSTEAFFGQGTRLTVV.

The V and J genes are TRBV2 and TRBJ2-7, with D unresolved. Between the trimmed V and J ends, which lost 6 bases and 1 base, there was a span of 10 bases. CDR1 is SNHLY, CDR2 FYNNEI, per germline. CDR3 size: 13 residues. The CDR3 DNA reads TGTGCCAGCAGCGCTGACACGTCCTACGAGCAGTACTTC. Protein product: CASSADTSYEQYF.

This chain joins TRBV2 and TRBJ2-7; D remains ambiguous. V was clipped by 4 bases and J by 3 bases, with 13 bases between them. CDR3 length: 14 residues. Germline V lookup: CDR1 SNHLY, CDR2 FYNNEI. The chain's CDR3 is CASSAERSLYEQYF. The CDR3 bases are TGTGCCAGCAGTGCAGAGAGGAGCCTCTACGAGCAGTACTTC.

The chain's CDR3 is CASRGQGRRETQYF. Written as DNA, the CDR3 is TGTGCCAGCAGAGGACAGGGGCGCCGGGAGACCCAGTACTTC. The rearrangement uses TRBV6-5 and TRBJ2-5; 9 positions match TRBD1. Germline V gives CDR1 MNHEY, CDR2 SVGAGI. The CDR3 length is 14 residues. Trimming at V came to 6 bases and at J to 5 bases, leaving 7 bases not matched to a gene.

This chain connects TRBV21-1 to TRBJ1-5; the DNA was not used to check the table's D call, TRBD1. TRBV21-1 is a listed pseudogene. CDR3 length: 15 residues. The DNA of the CDR3 is TGTGCCAGCAGCCGGACAGGGAGGGGCAATCAGCCCCAGCATTTT. This gives the protein CASSRTGRGNQPQHF.

The CDR3 DNA reads TGTGCCAGCAGTGGGGAGCTTTATAGCAATCAGCCCCAGCATTTT. Its translation: CASSGELYSNQPQHF. The rearrangement uses TRBV6-6 and TRBJ1-5; D gene unclear. The V end lost 5 bases, the J end lost 0 bases, and 11 bases lay between the germline ends. The CDR3 has 15 amino acids. CDR1 and CDR2 from the germline V gene are MNHNY and SVGAGI (reference sequence).

The chain is built from TRBV6-6 and TRBJ1-4; TRBD1 matches at 7 bases. Germline V CDR1 and CDR2: MNHNY, SVGAGI (reference sequence). V lost 7 bases to trimming and J lost 4 bases; unmatched junction nucleotides: 6. CDR3 length equals 14 residues. The CDR3: CASTEGAINEKLFF. In DNA, the CDR3 is TGTGCCAGCACCGAGGGGGCGATTAATGAAAAACTGTTTTTT.

The chain couples TRBV7-9 to TRBJ1-6; possibly TRBD1 for D (5 bases). Germline-derived CDR1 and CDR2 are SEHNR and FQNEAQ (reference sequence). The CDR3 runs 15 residues. The V gene lost 5 bases and the J gene lost 7 bases, with 15 bases spanning the gap. The CDR3 sequence: CASSPAGGANSPLHF. In DNA form, the CDR3 reads TGTGCCAGCAGCCCTGCCGGGGGAGCGAATTCACCCCTCCACTTT.

The chain carries TRBV6-2 or TRBV6-3 and TRBJ2-7, with 10 bases fitting TRBD1. The length of the CDR3 is 14 residues. V lost 5 bases to trimming and J lost 2 bases; unmatched junction nucleotides: 3. Germline lookup yields CDR1 MNHEY and CDR2 SVGEGT. Written as DNA, the CDR3 is TGTGCCAGCAGTGGGACAGGGGCCACCTACGAGCAGTACTTC. This codes for CASSGTGATYEQYF.

The CDR3 loop is CASSGDSSQYF. The CDR3 nucleotides are TGCGCCAGCAGCGGGGACAGCAGCCAGTACTTC. V and J are TRBV5-1 and TRBJ2-7; 7 bases are shared with TRBD1. V was clipped by 4 bases and J by 10 bases; unmatched bases: 5. Germline CDR1 and CDR2: SGHRS and YFSETQ. The CDR3 has 11 amino acids.

The chain recombines TRBV29-1 with TRBJ2-3; 12 bases fit TRBD2. The junction had 4 bases not matched to a gene; V was cut back by 2 bases and J by 1 base. This CDR3 has 16 amino acids. CDR1 SQVTM and CDR2 ANQGSEA come from the germline V gene. CDR3 sequence reads: CSVEILAGGRTDTQYF. In nucleotides, the CDR3 is TGCAGCGTTGAAATACTAGCGGGGGGACGCACAGATACGCAGTATTTT.

The chain is built from TRBV28 and TRBJ2-5, with 7 bases matching TRBD1. The ends lost 6 bases at V and 5 bases at J; junction bases unmatched: 9. The CDR3 totals 14 residues. CDR1 and CDR2 from the germline V gene are MDHEN and SYDVKM. CDR3 in DNA: TGTGCCAGCAGCGACACAGGGGATGACGAGACCCAGTACTTC. Translation gives CASSDTGDDETQYF. The full variable domain, its missing parts supplied by reference TRBV28 and TRBJ2-5, is DVKVTQSSRYLVKRTGEKVFLECVQDMDHENMFWYRQDPGLGLRLIYFSYDVKMKEKGDIPEGYSVSREKKERFSLILESASTNQTSMYLCASSDTGDDETQYFGPGTRLLVL.

In this sample, this clone turned up once. The gene calls are TRBV11-2 and TRBJ2-1, with TRBD1 matching 8 bases. V lost 4 bases to trimming and J lost 14 bases; unmatched junction nucleotides: 10. CDR3 length: 13 amino acids. CDR1 and CDR2 from the germline V gene are SGHAT and FQNNGV. The CDR3 DNA is TGTGCCAGCAGCTCAACAGGGGGAAGAGCTGAGTTCTTC. Amino acid sequence: CASSSTGGRAEFF.

J is TRBJ1-1 and V is TRBV14, with 8 positions matching TRBD1. The CDR3 loop spans 15 amino acids. Germline-derived CDR1 and CDR2 are SGHDN and FVKESK. The V segment lost 4 bases and the J segment 1 base; nucleotides outside the gene matches: 5. The CDR3 sequence: CASSLRTGRNTEAFF. In DNA, the CDR3 is TGTGCCAGCAGCCTAAGGACAGGGAGGAACACTGAAGCTTTCTTT.

This chain uses TRBV2 with TRBJ2-7, with 8 bases identical to TRBD2. The CDR3 length is 13 residues. In germline, CDR1 is SNHLY, CDR2 FYNNEI. V lost 9 bases and J lost 2; bases outside the gene matches: 6. The CDR3 sequence: CASGSGNTYEQYF. DNA of the CDR3: TGTGCCAGTGGTAGCGGGAATACCTACGAGCAGTACTTC.

V gene TRBV5-1 combines with J gene TRBJ1-3; D possibly corresponds to TRBD1 (6 bases). The CDR3 runs to 16 residues. Germline assignment: CDR1 SGHRS and CDR2 YFSETQ. Trimming stripped 0 bases from V and 2 bases from J, with 12 bases between. The CDR3 nucleotides read TGCGCCAGCAGCTTGGAAGGGGGACAAGCTGGAAACACCATATATTTT. Protein sequence: CASSLEGGQAGNTIYF.

The sample holds one count of this clone. The V and J genes are TRBV5-5 and TRBJ1-3; no reliable D call. Deletions cut 3 bases from V and 2 bases from J, with 9 bases between. CDR1 and CDR2 from the germline V gene are SGHKS and YYEKEE (reference sequence). This CDR3 region has 14 residues. The CDR3 coding sequence is TGTGCCAGCAGCTACTCCGGGACTGGAAACACCATATATTTT. Its translation is CASSYSGTGNTIYF. The full variable domain, in which reference TRBV5-5 and TRBJ1-3 provide the parts outside the CDR3, is DAGVTQSPTHLIKTRGQQVTLRCSPISGHKSVSWYQQVLGQGPQFIFQYYEKEERGRGNFPDRFSARQFPNYSSELNVNALLLGDSALYLCASSYSGTGNTIYFGEGSWLTVV.

This clone was seen a handful of times. The chain links TRBV5-4 to TRBJ1-2; 9 positions match TRBD1. The germline CDR1 and CDR2 sequences are SGHNT and YYREEE (reference sequence). The ends lost 3 bases at V and 0 bases at J; junction bases unmatched: 0. The CDR3 totals 14 residues. The CDR3 is CASSWTGANYGYTF. As DNA, the CDR3 is TGTGCCAGCAGCTGGACAGGGGCTAACTATGGCTACACCTTC.

This clone was counted only a few times. The chain links TRBV18 to TRBJ1-4, with D hard to call. The V gene lost 2 bases and the J gene lost 0 bases, with 7 bases spanning the gap. Germline CDR1 reads KGHSH; CDR2 reads LQKENI. This CDR3 contains 15 residues. This chain's CDR3 is CASSPTDATNEKLFF. As DNA, the CDR3 is TGTGCCAGCTCACCAACAGACGCAACTAATGAAAAACTGTTTTTT.

V gene TRBV15 combines with J gene TRBJ1-6, with D perhaps TRBD1 (5 bases). Trimming took 5 bases from V and 8 from J, leaving 19 bases between them. Germline CDR1 and CDR2: LNHNV and YYDKDF (reference sequence). The CDR3 length is 16 residues. For the CDR3, the DNA is TGTGCCACCAGCGAAGAATCAGGGCCTAAACATTCACCCCTCCACTTT. Residues: CATSEESGPKHSPLHF.

This clone appeared once. The chain is built from TRBV28 and TRBJ2-4; the D gene is possibly TRBD1 (6 bases). Germline V CDR1 and CDR2: MDHEN, SYDVKM. The V end lost 4 bases, the J end lost 2 bases, and 12 bases lay between the germline ends. CDR3 length equals 15 residues. As DNA, the CDR3 is TGTGCCAGCAGTTCCAGGGGACAATCCAAAAACATTCAGTACTTC. Translated: CASSSRGQSKNIQYF.

For the CDR3, the DNA is TGTGCCAGCAGTGATCAGGGGGGAGCCAAAAACATTCAGTACTTC. Translating it yields CASSDQGGAKNIQYF. The V and J genes are TRBV2 and TRBJ2-4, with D perhaps matching TRBD1 (7 bases). The V end was cut by 3 bases, the J end by 0 bases, with 9 bases between. The CDR3 has 15 amino acids. Per the germline V gene, CDR1 is SNHLY and CDR2 is FYNNEI.